These T cell receptor beta chains were read from a single sample in a study of CD8 T cells in ankylosing spondylitis. TCRdb reanalysed the 5' RACE reads using MiXCR and keeps one entry per CDR3 protein. The data show 390,000 or so distinct CDR3 sequences, about a fifth seen once. The sequencing input was blood, either unsorted or a sorted T cell fraction (not recorded which). The receptor set was obtained from a male donor with ankylosing spondylitis. Each CDR3 is given with its conserved first and last residue. The D gene is left open where the match is weak. For some rows the clone size is stated as once, few or many, or as a class when expanded; others skip it.

v_gene	len	j_gene	abundance	d_gene	CDR3nt	CDR3aa
TRBV7-3	13	TRBJ1-3	-	-	TGTGCCAGCAGCTTAATGCCTGGAAACACCATATATTTT	CASSLMPGNTIYF
TRBV11-1	19	TRBJ2-5	-	TRBD2	TGTGCCAGCAGGGGGACAGCCGACTTCCTAGCGGGAACCCAAGAGACCCAGTACTTC	CASRGTADFLAGTQETQYF
TRBV4-2	16	TRBJ2-3	-	TRBD2	TGTGCCAGCAGCCCCCTTCACGGGGAGGGGCCAGATACGCAGTATTTT	CASSPLHGEGPDTQYF
TRBV5-1	16	TRBJ2-2	many	TRBD1	TGCGCCAGCAGCTTGCTGCAGGGGGCGCAGGCCGGGGAGCTGTTTTTT	CASSLLQGAQAGELFF
TRBV7-9	14	TRBJ2-1	-	TRBD2	TGTGCCAGCGGGGGGGTGGGGTCCTACAATGAGCAGTTCTTC	CASGGVGSYNEQFF
TRBV5-6	15	TRBJ2-3	few	TRBD2	TGTGCCAGCAGCTTCGTCGGGAGGGCCGCAGATACGCAGTATTTT	CASSFVGRAADTQYF
TRBV15	17	TRBJ2-7	few	TRBD2	TGTGCCACCAGCAGAGGACTAGCGGGAGGGCCGGTCTACGAGCAGTACTTC	CATSRGLAGGPVYEQYF
TRBV12-3/TRBV12-4	12	TRBJ2-7	few	-	TGTGCCAGCAGTTTCAGAGGGGCCGAGCAGTACTTC	CASSFRGAEQYF
TRBV12-3/TRBV12-4	14	TRBJ1-1	-	-	TGTGCCAGCAGTTTATCGGGGGGCAGGATCAGAGCTTTCTTT	CASSLSGGRIRAFF
TRBV28	16	TRBJ2-3	-	-	TGTGCCAGCAGTTTACGCAGGGCCCATGGCACAGATACGCAGTATTTT	CASSLRRAHGTDTQYF
TRBV6-1	13	TRBJ1-1	-	-	TGTGCCAGCAATGATTGGTCTAGCACTGAAGCTTTCTTT	CASNDWSSTEAFF
TRBV20-1	11	TRBJ2-7	-	-	TGCAGTGCGGATAAGGTGTGGGAGCAGTACTTC	CSADKVWEQYF
TRBV28	15	TRBJ2-2	-	-	TGTGCCAGCAAGTGGGCGGACCGGAACACCGGGGAGCTGTTTTTT	CASKWADRNTGELFF
TRBV6-2/TRBV6-3	14	TRBJ2-2	many	-	TGTGCCAGCAGGCCCAGCGGCCACACCGGGGAGCTGTTTTTT	CASRPSGHTGELFF
TRBV5-6	16	TRBJ2-3	-	-	TGTGCCAGCAGCTTGCCGGACACCCTATTCACAGATACGCAGTATTTT	CASSLPDTLFTDTQYF
TRBV29-1	11	TRBJ1-2	-	-	TGCAGCGTTAGCCAGGGGTATGGCTACACCTTC	CSVSQGYGYTF
TRBV3-1	14	TRBJ1-5	-	-	TGTGCCAGCAGCCATGGGGCCAATGGACAGCCCCAGCATTTT	CASSHGANGQPQHF
TRBV2	14	TRBJ2-1	many	TRBD2	TGTGCCAGCAGTGTTACTAGCGGGATCAATGAGCAGTTCTTC	CASSVTSGINEQFF
TRBV5-5	12	TRBJ1-1	-	-	TGTGCCAGCAGCAGAAGTGCCATAGAAGCTTTCTTT	CASSRSAIEAFF
TRBV5-1	14	TRBJ2-3	-	TRBD2	TGCGCCAGCTCACAACTAGCGGGAGGAGATACGCAGTATTTT	CASSQLAGGDTQYF
TRBV12-3/TRBV12-4	14	TRBJ2-5	few	-	TGTGCCAGCAAGAGGGCCAGACACCAAGAGACCCAGTACTTC	CASKRARHQETQYF
TRBV12-3/TRBV12-4	14	TRBJ2-5	few	-	TGTGCCAGCAGCGATACGGGAGCGGCGGAGACCCAGTACTTC	CASSDTGAAETQYF
TRBV29-1	11	TRBJ2-5	many	-	TGCAGCGTTGAGGTGGGGGAGACCCAGTACTTC	CSVEVGETQYF
TRBV5-1	15	TRBJ2-2	-	-	TGCGCCAGCAGCTTTGACCCCGGGAACACCGGGGAGCTGTTTTTT	CASSFDPGNTGELFF
TRBV7-9	14	TRBJ2-7	-	-	TGTGCCAGCAGCCTTCCCCCCCCGAGCGACGAGCAGTACTTC	CASSLPPPSDEQYF
TRBV24-1	13	TRBJ2-1	-	TRBD2	TGTGCCTCAGGGGTAGCGGGGGGGCCCGAGCAGTTCTTC	CASGVAGGPEQFF
TRBV7-2	16	TRBJ2-1	-	-	TGTGCCAGCAGCTTAGTCCCACCCAGCTCCTACAATGAGCAGTTCTTC	CASSLVPPSSYNEQFF
TRBV4-2	16	TRBJ2-2	-	-	TGTGCCAGCAGCCGCCATGCAGGGGCGGACACCGGGGAGCTGTTTTTT	CASSRHAGADTGELFF
TRBV7-8	18	TRBJ2-6	few	-	TGTGCCAGCAGCTTAGTGGGGCTAGATTTATCTGGGGCCAACGTCCTGACTTTC	CASSLVGLDLSGANVLTF
TRBV5-1	16	TRBJ2-3	-	TRBD2	TGCGCCAGCAGCTTGTCTAGCGGGAGTATTGCAGATACGCAGTATTTT	CASSLSSGSIADTQYF
TRBV20-1	14	TRBJ2-7	few	TRBD2	TGCAGTGCTAGTAGGCTAGCGGGAACCTACGAGCAGTACTTC	CSASRLAGTYEQYF